This TCR beta chain was sequenced for a study of control samples from healthy donors and cancer patients. This clone was counted a single time. The CDR3 is made up of 16 amino acids. J lost 4 bases, V lost 7 bases, and 13 bases had no gene match. Germline CDR1 MNHNY, CDR2 SVGAGI (reference sequence). The repertoire was sequenced with immunoSEQ multiplex PCR; TCRdb's copy has only in-frame clones and lacks some. The sample yields 10,000 to 15,000 clones, around 92% seen once. Source material: PBMCs. This rearrangement joins TRBV6-6 to TRBJ1-1; 9 bases agree with TRBD1. The clonotype was recovered from an elderly man with lung cancer. The DNA of the CDR3 is TGTGCCAGCACCCCACAGGGGGCGCTCATAAGCACTGAAGCTTTCTTT. Its translation: CASTPQGALISTEAFF.